These T cell receptor beta chains were read from a single sample in a study of CD8 T cells in Susac syndrome. One entry per CDR3 protein, called by TCRdb with MiXCR from the immunoSEQ multiplex PCR reads. Of 80,000 or so distinct CDR3 sequences listed, 90% to 95% are singletons. Sample: CD4+ T cells from PBMCs. The source is a human donor with Susac syndrome. The CDR3 runs from the conserved cysteine through the conserved F or W. The order of the fields is V gene, D gene, clone size, CDR3 length, J gene, CDR3 protein, CDR3 DNA. D genes are given only for firm matches. For some rows the clone size is stated as once, few or many, or as a class when expanded; others skip it.

TRBV14	NA	NA	12	TRBJ2-7	CASSPAGREQYF	TGTGCCAGCAGCCCAGCCGGACGCGAGCAGTACTTC
TRBV9	NA	NA	16	TRBJ2-2	CASSVRGSSNTGELFF	TGTGCCAGCAGCGTACGGGGGTCCTCGAACACCGGGGAGCTGTTTTTT
TRBV4-1	TRBD2	NA	17	TRBJ2-1	CASSQATGLAGYNEQFF	TGCGCCAGCAGCCAAGCCACGGGACTAGCGGGTTACAATGAGCAGTTCTTC
TRBV7-9	NA	once	18	TRBJ2-1	CASSLWGGQGGSYNEQFF	TGTGCCAGCAGCTTATGGGGCGGTCAAGGGGGGTCTTACAATGAGCAGTTCTTC
TRBV14	TRBD2	NA	18	TRBJ2-5	CASSQERLAGGKAETQYF	TGTGCCAGCAGCCAAGAGAGACTAGCGGGAGGGAAGGCAGAGACCCAGTACTTC
TRBV20-1	TRBD2	NA	14	TRBJ2-7	CSAPLAGSSYEQYF	TGCAGTGCGCCATTAGCGGGATCTTCTTACGAGCAGTACTTC
TRBV14	NA	NA	13	TRBJ1-2	CASSQGGPYGYTF	TGTGCCAGCAGCCAAGGGGGCCCTTATGGCTACACCTTC
TRBV5-6	NA	NA	14	TRBJ2-7	CASSFRSRAYEQYF	TGTGCCAGCAGCTTCCGATCGCGCGCCTACGAGCAGTACTTC
TRBV7-8	NA	once	16	TRBJ2-5	CASSRWGRGYQETQYF	TGTGCCAGCAGCAGATGGGGGCGGGGGTATCAAGAGACCCAGTACTTC
TRBV20-1	NA	NA	12	TRBJ1-1	CSAQRGGPEAFF	TGCAGTGCTCAAAGGGGAGGGCCTGAAGCTTTCTTT
TRBV5-8	TRBD1	NA	14	TRBJ2-7	CASSLQTGSYEQYF	TGCGCCAGCAGCTTGCAGACAGGGTCCTACGAGCAGTACTTC
TRBV6-2/TRBV6-3	NA	few	16	TRBJ2-2	CASSSSGRANTGELFF	TGTGCCAGCAGTTCCTCCGGCCGTGCGAACACCGGGGAGCTGTTTTTT
TRBV3-1	NA	NA	15	TRBJ1-6	CASSQDRNSYSPLHF	TGTGCCAGCAGCCAAGATCGGAACAGCTATTCACCCCTCCACTTT
TRBV12-3/TRBV12-4	TRBD2	NA	13	TRBJ2-3	CASLAGGIDTQYF	TGTGCCAGCTTAGCGGGAGGGATAGATACGCAGTATTTT
TRBV19	TRBD2	NA	16	TRBJ2-1	CASSSLAGTSYNEQFF	TGTGCCAGTAGTTCGCTAGCGGGGACATCCTACAATGAGCAGTTCTTC
TRBV7-9	NA	NA	15	TRBJ2-7	CASSTPGLRTYEQYF	TGTGCCAGCAGCACGCCGGGACTCAGGACCTACGAGCAGTACTTC
TRBV20-1	TRBD2	NA	18	TRBJ2-7	CSARDLWASGTSAYEQYF	TGCAGTGCTAGAGATCTATGGGCCTCCGGGACTAGCGCCTACGAGCAGTACTTC
TRBV9	NA	NA	15	TRBJ1-1	CASSVAGHRMTEAFF	TGTGCCAGCAGCGTAGCAGGTCATCGGATGACTGAAGCTTTCTTT
TRBV5-1	NA	NA	14	TRBJ1-2	CASSQTEGNYGYTF	TGCGCCAGCAGCCAGACAGAGGGGAACTATGGCTACACCTTC
TRBV2	NA	NA	12	TRBJ2-1	CASSEQYNEQFF	TGTGCCAGCAGTGAACAGTACAATGAGCAGTTCTTC
TRBV11-2	NA	NA	15	TRBJ2-4	CASSLDRTEKNIQYF	TGTGCCAGCAGCTTAGATAGGACGGAGAAAAACATTCAGTACTTC
TRBV30	TRBD1	NA	14	TRBJ1-2	CAWSGQGGYYGYTF	TGTGCCTGGAGTGGACAGGGTGGATACTATGGCTACACCTTC
TRBV29-1	TRBD2	NA	14	TRBJ2-5	CSVSSGRRQETQYF	TGCAGCGTATCTAGCGGGAGACGACAAGAGACCCAGTACTTC
TRBV2	NA	NA	15	TRBJ1-4	CASSEARGKGRKLFF	TGTGCCAGCAGTGAAGCCCGGGGAAAGGGGAGAAAACTGTTTTTT
TRBV7-9	TRBD2	few	15	TRBJ2-5	CASTAGAGVIETQYF	TGTGCCAGCACAGCAGGCGCGGGGGTTATAGAGACCCAGTACTTC
TRBV30	TRBD1	NA	16	TRBJ2-1	CAWSAPHRTGGNEQFF	TGTGCCTGGAGTGCCCCCCACCGGACAGGGGGTAATGAGCAGTTCTTC
TRBV5-1	NA	once	17	TRBJ2-3	CASSLAFGASSTDTQYF	TGCGCCAGCAGCTTGGCCTTCGGGGCCTCTAGCACAGATACGCAGTATTTT
TRBV30	NA	NA	16	TRBJ2-2	CAWSPKGRMNTGELFF	TGTGCCTGGAGTCCGAAAGGACGGATGAACACCGGGGAGCTGTTTTTT
TRBV9	NA	NA	16	TRBJ2-4	CASSLTIDGSKNIQYF	TGTGCCAGCAGCCTTACCATAGACGGATCCAAAAACATTCAGTACTTC
TRBV7-3	NA	NA	14	TRBJ2-5	CASSRRGGQETQYF	TGTGCCAGCAGTCGAAGAGGGGGCCAAGAGACCCAGTACTTC
TRBV18	TRBD1	NA	17	TRBJ1-2	CASSPLNGTGAHYGYTF	TGTGCCAGCTCACCACTTAACGGGACAGGGGCTCACTATGGCTACACCTTC
TRBV20-1	NA	NA	14	TRBJ1-3	CSANRGSSGNTIYF	TGCAGTGCCAACCGGGGGAGCTCTGGAAACACCATATATTTT
TRBV24-1	TRBD1	NA	15	TRBJ2-7	CATSDPGQGAYEQYF	TGTGCCACCAGTGATCCAGGACAGGGGGCCTACGAGCAGTACTTC
TRBV15	NA	NA	15	TRBJ2-3	CATSREGHSTDTQYF	TGTGCCACCAGCAGAGAGGGACACAGCACAGATACGCAGTATTTT
TRBV19	NA	NA	13	TRBJ2-6	CASRVSGANVLTF	TGTGCCAGTCGGGTCTCTGGGGCCAACGTCCTGACTTTC
TRBV12-3/TRBV12-4	NA	NA	11	TRBJ2-2	CASKVTGELFF	TGTGCCAGCAAAGTTACCGGGGAGCTGTTTTTT
TRBV29-1	NA	few	14	TRBJ2-1	CSVDLRGGFNEQFF	TGCAGCGTTGATCTAAGGGGGGGTTTCAATGAGCAGTTCTTC
TRBV6-5	TRBD2	NA	17	TRBJ2-3	CASSWGTSGGRTDTQYF	TGTGCCAGCAGTTGGGGGACTAGCGGGGGAAGAACAGATACGCAGTATTTT
TRBV5-6	TRBD1	NA	15	TRBJ1-2	CASSPKKGTGYGYTF	TGTGCCAGCAGCCCCAAAAAGGGGACAGGGTACGGCTACACCTTC
TRBV6-1	TRBD1	NA	15	TRBJ2-7	CASTLATGLSYEQYF	TGTGCCAGCACCCTGGCGACAGGGCTCTCCTACGAGCAGTACTTC
TRBV7-6	NA	NA	15	TRBJ1-4	CASSLEPSLNEKLFF	TGTGCCAGCAGCTTGGAGCCCAGCCTCAATGAAAAACTGTTTTTT
TRBV20-1	TRBD1	NA	16	TRBJ2-1	CSARAQGRPPYNEQFF	TGCAGTGCTAGAGCACAGGGGCGGCCCCCCTACAATGAGCAGTTCTTC
TRBV4-2	NA	NA	15	TRBJ2-3	CASSQNPEVRDTQYF	TGTGCCAGCAGCCAGAACCCTGAGGTTAGAGATACGCAGTATTTT
TRBV6-2/TRBV6-3	NA	NA	13	TRBJ1-5	CASMKGGGQPQHF	TGTGCCAGCATGAAGGGGGGGGGTCAGCCCCAGCATTTT
TRBV29-1	NA	once	14	TRBJ2-1	CSVGGTTSFHEQFF	TGCAGCGTTGGGGGGACGACTAGTTTTCATGAGCAGTTCTTC
TRBV12-3/TRBV12-4	NA	NA	14	TRBJ1-4	CASSLVTENEKLFF	TGTGCCAGCAGTTTGGTGACGGAAAATGAAAAACTGTTTTTT
TRBV4-2	TRBD2	NA	17	TRBJ2-5	CASSRESGLAGVKTQYF	TGTGCCAGCAGCCGCGAATCGGGACTAGCGGGAGTTAAGACCCAGTACTTC
TRBV7-2	NA	NA	16	TRBJ2-5	CASSLVKGSTTETQYF	TGTGCCAGCAGCTTAGTTAAGGGCTCCACAACCGAGACCCAGTACTTC
TRBV9	TRBD1	NA	16	TRBJ2-5	CASSVAPGQTQETQYF	TGTGCCAGCAGCGTAGCCCCGGGACAGACACAAGAGACCCAGTACTTC